One sample yielded the 10 T cell receptor beta chains listed below, sequenced in a study of cytomegalovirus exposure and HLA in healthy donors. Primers included in the PCR were 60 Vbeta and 13 Jbeta primers. Assay: immunoSEQ multiplex PCR; the TCRdb copy retains only in-frame clones and omits some. The sample has under 200,000 clones, about four fifths seen once; the top ten hold less than 9%. Material for sequencing was PBMCs. Every receptor here comes from a male donor in good health and CMV-seropositive.

V is TRBV30 and J is TRBJ2-3, with 8 bases aligning to TRBD2. J was trimmed by 2 bases and V by 1 base; bases with no gene match: 5. The CDR3 consists of 15 residues. Germline assignment: CDR1 GTSNPN and CDR2 SVGIG (reference sequence). In DNA, the CDR3 is TGTGCCTGGAGTGAGAAGCGGGGGCCCACAGATACGCAGTATTTT. Encoded protein: CAWSEKRGPTDTQYF.

The V gene is TRBV12-2, the J gene TRBJ2-5; TRBD1, the table's D call, was not compared with the DNA. TRBV12-2 is tagged as a pseudogene. The CDR3 is made up of 12 amino acids. The CDR3, as DNA: TGTGCAAAATGGGCAGGACAAGAGACCCAGTACTTC. Protein sequence: CAKWAGQETQYF.

V usage is TRBV5-1 and J usage is TRBJ1-1; 7 bases line up with TRBD1. The junction had 2 bases not matched to a gene; V was cut back by 1 base and J by 5 bases. Germline V lookup: CDR1 SGHRS, CDR2 YFSETQ. The CDR3 contains 13 residues. CDR3: CASSLTGVTEAFF. The CDR3 DNA is TGCGCCAGCAGCTTGACAGGGGTGACTGAAGCTTTCTTT.

J is TRBJ2-2 and V is TRBV27; 8 nucleotides match TRBD2. This CDR3 region has 16 residues. Per germline, CDR1 MNHEY and CDR2 SMNVEV (reference sequence). J gave up 3 bases and V 1 base, and 4 bases lay outside the gene matches. CDR3 in DNA: TGTGCCAGCAGTTTATTACCGGGGGGGTACACCGGGGAGCTGTTTTTT. Translated: CASSLLPGGYTGELFF.

Only one count was recorded for this clone. The rearrangement uses TRBV4-3 and TRBJ2-1; no clear D gene. V was clipped by 0 bases and J by 0 bases, with 9 bases between them. CDR1 is LGHNA and CDR2 is YSLEER in the germline V gene. The CDR3 extends over 16 amino acids. CDR3 in DNA: TGCGCCAGCAGCCAAGAGCCGCGAAGCTCCTACAATGAGCAGTTCTTC. It encodes CASSQEPRSSYNEQFF.

This sequence joins TRBV9 and TRBJ2-3, with a weak D call TRBD2 (7 bases). This CDR3 is 18 amino acids long. V was shortened by 0 bases and J by 3 bases, with 20 bases between the two germline ends. The germline gives CDR1 SGDLS, CDR2 YYNGEE. In DNA form, the CDR3 reads TGTGCCAGCAGCGTAGCTCCCAGGAGGGGGGGGGAGACAGATACGCAGTATTTT. Translating gives CASSVAPRRGGETDTQYF.

The chain joins TRBV7-9 to TRBJ2-5, with D maybe TRBD2 (7 bases). The germline gives CDR1 SEHNR, CDR2 FQNEAQ (reference sequence). The CDR3 has 16 residues. V was pared by 5 bases and J by 1 base, with 17 bases between. The DNA of the CDR3 is TGTGCCAGCAGCCCCCGAAGGGGGGGAGCCCAAGAGACCCAGTACTTC. This gives the protein CASSPRRGGAQETQYF.

The chain combines TRBV29-1 with TRBJ1-2; D possibly corresponds to TRBD1 (6 bases). The germline gives CDR1 SQVTM, CDR2 ANQGSEA. Deletions cut 4 bases from V and 2 bases from J, with 20 bases between. The CDR3 is made up of 16 amino acids. CDR3 protein: CSVAAKGMQGNYGYTF. The CDR3 nucleotides are TGCAGCGTTGCCGCCAAAGGGATGCAGGGGAACTATGGCTACACCTTC.

This chain joins TRBV5-1 and TRBJ2-5; the D gene is possibly TRBD1 (6 bases). V lost 4 bases and J 1 base, leaving 20 bases between the germline ends. Germline V gives CDR1 SGHRS, CDR2 YFSETQ. This CDR3 region has 17 residues. DNA for the CDR3: TGCGCCAGCAGCCACAGCACCCTGGGGGCAGGCCAAGAGACCCAGTACTTC. As protein: CASSHSTLGAGQETQYF.

This clone came up a few times. The CDR3 region is CASSLSNRGTEAFF. CDR3 DNA: TGTGCCAGCAGTTTATCGAACAGGGGCACTGAAGCTTTCTTT. This chain connects TRBV27 to TRBJ1-1; 7 nucleotides agree with TRBD1. This CDR3 has 14 amino acids. J lost 4 bases, V lost 0 bases, and 2 bases had no gene match. The V gene's germline CDR1 is MNHEY and CDR2 SMNVEV (reference sequence).